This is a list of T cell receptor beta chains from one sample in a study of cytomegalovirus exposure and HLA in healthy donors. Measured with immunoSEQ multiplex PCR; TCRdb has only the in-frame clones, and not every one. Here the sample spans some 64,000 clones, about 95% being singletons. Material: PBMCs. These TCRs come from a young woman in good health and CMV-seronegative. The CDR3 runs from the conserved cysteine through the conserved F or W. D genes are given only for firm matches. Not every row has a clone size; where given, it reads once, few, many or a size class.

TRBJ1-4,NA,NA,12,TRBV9,CASSGTADKLFF,TGTGCCAGCAGCGGAACAGCTGACAAACTGTTTTTT
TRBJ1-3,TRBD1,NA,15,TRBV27,CASSPITGGRNTIYF,TGTGCCAGCAGCCCCATCACAGGGGGCCGAAACACCATATATTTT
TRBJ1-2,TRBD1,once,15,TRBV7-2,CASRPETGGDYGYTF,TGTGCCAGCAGGCCTGAGACAGGGGGGGACTATGGCTACACCTTC
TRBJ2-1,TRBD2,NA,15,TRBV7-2,CASSPGLAGGAEQFF,TGTGCCAGCAGCCCCGGACTAGCGGGGGGGGCTGAGCAGTTCTTC
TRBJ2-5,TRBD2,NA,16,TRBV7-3,CASSLMASGGRETQYF,TGTGCCAGCAGCTTAATGGCTAGCGGGGGTAGAGAGACCCAGTACTTC
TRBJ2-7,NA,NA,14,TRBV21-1,CASSQRGPDYEQYF,TGTGCCAGCAGCCAAAGGGGGCCAGACTACGAGCAGTACTTC
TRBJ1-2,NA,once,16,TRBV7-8,CASSPRGGVIDYGYTF,TGTGCCAGCAGCCCCCGGGGGGGGGTCATAGACTATGGCTACACCTTC
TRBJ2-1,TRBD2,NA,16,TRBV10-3,CAISESSGGGYNEQFF,TGTGCCATCAGTGAGTCCAGCGGGGGGGGTTACAATGAGCAGTTCTTC
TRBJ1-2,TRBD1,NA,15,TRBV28,CASSPPGQGGYGYTF,TGTGCCAGCAGTCCCCCGGGACAGGGGGGCTATGGCTACACCTTC
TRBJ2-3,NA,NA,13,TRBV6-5,CASSDGSADTQYF,TGTGCCAGCAGTGACGGTAGCGCAGATACGCAGTATTTT
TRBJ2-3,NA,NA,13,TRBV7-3,CASSLLLADTQYF,TGTGCCAGCAGCTTATTGTTAGCAGATACGCAGTATTTT
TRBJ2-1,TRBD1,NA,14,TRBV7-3,CASSPQGQYNEQFF,TGTGCCAGCAGCCCCCAGGGACAGTACAATGAGCAGTTCTTC
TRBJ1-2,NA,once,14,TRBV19,CATRARGSLYGYTF,TGTGCCACCCGAGCAAGGGGTTCGCTCTATGGCTACACCTTC
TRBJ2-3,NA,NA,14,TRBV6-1,CASSELAGADTQYF,TGTGCCAGCAGTGAACTGGCGGGGGCTGATACGCAGTATTTT
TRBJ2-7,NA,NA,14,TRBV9,CASSLDTFSYEQYF,TGTGCCAGCAGCCTTGACACATTCTCCTACGAGCAGTACTTC
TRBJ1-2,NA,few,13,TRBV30,CAWTDTFNYGYTF,TGTGCCTGGACAGACACCTTTAACTATGGCTACACCTTC
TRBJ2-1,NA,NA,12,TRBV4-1,CASADRYNEQFF,TGCGCCAGCGCGGACAGATACAATGAGCAGTTCTTC
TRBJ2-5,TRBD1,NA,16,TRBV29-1,CSVPRDRGLFQETQYF,TGCAGCGTCCCCAGGGACAGGGGGCTTTTCCAAGAGACCCAGTACTTC
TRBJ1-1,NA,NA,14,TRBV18,CASSPPGWDTEAFF,TGTGCCAGCTCACCCCCGGGGTGGGACACTGAAGCTTTCTTT
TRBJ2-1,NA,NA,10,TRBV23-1,CASPGDEQFF,TGCGCCAGTCCGGGGGACGAGCAGTTCTTC
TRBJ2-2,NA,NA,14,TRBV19,CATGEGTNTGELFF,TGTGCCACCGGAGAGGGGACTAACACCGGGGAGCTGTTTTTT
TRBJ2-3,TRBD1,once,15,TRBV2,CASRNRDRVADTQYF,TGTGCCAGCCGAAACCGGGACAGGGTAGCAGATACGCAGTATTTT
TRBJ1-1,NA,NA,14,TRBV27,CASSFPGSNTEAFF,TGTGCCAGCAGTTTCCCAGGGTCGAACACTGAAGCTTTCTTT
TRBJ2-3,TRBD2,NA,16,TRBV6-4,CASSEAGTSAGGTQYF,TGTGCCAGCAGTGAGGCCGGGACTAGCGCGGGGGGTACGCAGTATTTT
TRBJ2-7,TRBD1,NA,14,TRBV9,CASSVEGQGSEQYF,TGTGCCAGCAGCGTAGAGGGACAGGGTTCCGAGCAGTACTTC
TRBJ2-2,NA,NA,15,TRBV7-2,CASSEARWGSGELFF,TGTGCCAGCAGCGAAGCCCGGTGGGGCTCCGGGGAGCTGTTTTTT
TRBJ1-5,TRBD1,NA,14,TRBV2,CASRPGQGGQPQHF,TGTGCCAGCAGACCTGGACAGGGAGGTCAGCCCCAGCATTTT
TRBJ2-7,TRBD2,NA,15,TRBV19,CASSNSGGNTYEQYF,TGTGCCAGTAGCAATAGCGGGGGGAACACCTACGAGCAGTACTTC
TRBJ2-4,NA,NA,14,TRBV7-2,CVSSFESIKNIQYF,TGTGTCAGCAGCTTCGAGTCCATCAAAAACATTCAGTACTTC
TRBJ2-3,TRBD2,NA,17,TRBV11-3,CASSLGAGAPVTDTQYF,TGTGCCAGCAGCTTAGGGGCGGGAGCCCCAGTCACAGATACGCAGTATTTT
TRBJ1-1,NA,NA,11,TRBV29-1,CSLGLDTEAFF,TGCAGCTTGGGACTTGACACTGAAGCTTTCTTT
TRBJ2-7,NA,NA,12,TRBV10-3,CAISETDYEQYF,TGTGCCATCAGTGAGACAGACTACGAGCAGTACTTC
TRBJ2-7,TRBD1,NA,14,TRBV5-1,CASSRPGTGYEQYF,TGCGCCAGCAGTCGTCCCGGGACAGGATACGAGCAGTACTTC
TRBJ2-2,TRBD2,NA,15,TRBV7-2,CASSPGLAGTGELFF,TGTGCCAGCAGCCCCGGACTAGCAGGGACCGGGGAGCTGTTTTTT
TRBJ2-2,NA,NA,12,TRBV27,CASSSNTGELFF,TGTGCCAGCAGCTCGAACACCGGGGAGCTGTTTTTT
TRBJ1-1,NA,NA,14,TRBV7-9,CASSPWQANTEAFF,TGTGCCAGCAGCCCTTGGCAGGCGAACACTGAAGCTTTCTTT
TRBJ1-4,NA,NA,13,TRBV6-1,CASHRGLAEKLFF,TGTGCCAGCCACCGGGGGTTGGCTGAAAAACTGTTTTTT
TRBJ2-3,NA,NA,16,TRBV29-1,CSVVGGLGFSTDTQYF,TGCAGCGTTGTCGGGGGGCTGGGGTTTAGCACAGATACGCAGTATTTT
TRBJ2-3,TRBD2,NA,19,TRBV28,CASSPAGLAGHPPTDTQYF,TGTGCCAGCAGTCCCGCGGGACTAGCGGGCCACCCCCCCACAGATACGCAGTATTTT
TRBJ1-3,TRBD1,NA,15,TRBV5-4,CASSGGQGAGNTIYF,TGTGCCAGCAGCGGGGGACAGGGGGCTGGAAACACCATATATTTT
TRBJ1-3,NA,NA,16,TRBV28,CASSRGHGGGLNTIYF,TGTGCTAGCAGCAGGGGCCACGGGGGGGGCTTGAACACCATATATTTT
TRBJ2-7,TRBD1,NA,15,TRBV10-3,CAISDWDSGSYEQYF,TGTGCCATCAGTGACTGGGACAGTGGTTCCTACGAGCAGTACTTC
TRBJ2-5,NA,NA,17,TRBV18,CASSTGSPLNRQETQYF,TGTGCCAGCTCAACAGGGTCTCCCCTAAACCGCCAAGAGACCCAGTACTTC
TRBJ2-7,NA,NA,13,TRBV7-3,CASAAGPQLEQYF,TGTGCCAGCGCGGCAGGGCCCCAACTCGAGCAGTACTTC
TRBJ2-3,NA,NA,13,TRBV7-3,CASSLGPPDTQYF,TGTGCCAGCAGCTTAGGGCCCCCAGATACGCAGTATTTT
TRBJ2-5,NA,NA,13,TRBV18,CASSVPSEETQYF,TGTGCCAGCTCTGTTCCCAGCGAAGAGACCCAGTACTTC
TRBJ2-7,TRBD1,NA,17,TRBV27,CASSQRPPGTGGYEQYF,TGTGCCAGCAGCCAGAGACCCCCCGGGACAGGGGGCTACGAGCAGTACTTC
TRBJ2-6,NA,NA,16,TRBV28,CATRRGGQSGANVLTF,TGTGCCACCCGCCGGGGCGGACAGTCTGGGGCCAACGTCCTGACTTTC
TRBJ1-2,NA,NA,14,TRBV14,CASRPGQTNYGYTF,TGTGCCAGCAGACCCGGACAGACTAACTATGGCTACACCTTC
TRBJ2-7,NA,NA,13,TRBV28,CASSLGGETEQYF,TGTGCCAGCAGTTTGGGGGGAGAGACCGAGCAGTACTTC
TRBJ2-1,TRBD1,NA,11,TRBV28,CASRWGQVRFF,TGTGCCAGCAGGTGGGGACAGGTCAGGTTCTTC
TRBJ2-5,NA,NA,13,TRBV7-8,CASSPSGPRAQYF,TGTGCCAGCAGCCCGAGCGGGCCGCGGGCCCAGTACTTC
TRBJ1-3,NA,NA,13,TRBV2,CASRNDRGNTIYF,TGTGCCAGCAGAAACGACAGGGGAAACACCATATATTTT
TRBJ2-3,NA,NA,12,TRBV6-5,CASSDPADTQYF,TGTGCCAGCAGTGACCCAGCGGATACGCAGTATTTT
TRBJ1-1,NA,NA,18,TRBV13,CASSLVFGADGLNTEAFF,TGTGCCAGCAGCTTAGTGTTTGGGGCAGACGGATTGAACACTGAAGCTTTCTTT
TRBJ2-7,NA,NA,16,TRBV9,CASTRGSAGTNYEQYF,TGTGCCAGCACCCGGGGGAGCGCGGGGACCAACTACGAGCAGTACTTC